The 25 T cell receptor beta chains reported below all come from one sample, sequenced in a study of blood T cell repertoires in COVID-19. Here immunoSEQ multiplex PCR was the method, and the copy in TCRdb shows in-frame clones only, minus some. The sample lists 390,000 or so clones; roughly 90% were seen once. The material sequenced was peripheral blood. The receptors derive from a woman aged 25-40 years with active or convalescent COVID-19.

The V gene is TRBV7-6, the J gene TRBJ1-4, with D tentatively TRBD1 (5 bases). V was shortened by 3 bases and J by 8 bases, with 19 bases between the two germline ends. CDR1 and CDR2 (germline): SGHVS, FNYEAQ. The CDR3 sequence is 16 residues long. The DNA for the CDR3 is TGTGCCAGCAGCTTGGGGGGTGGGGCCGCCACCGAAAAACTGTTTTTT. This translates into CASSLGGGAATEKLFF.

This chain uses TRBV5-6 with TRBJ2-1; tentatively, D is TRBD2 (7 bases). V lost 4 bases and J 9 bases, leaving 8 bases between the germline ends. This CDR3 has 11 residues. CDR1 SGHDT and CDR2 YYEEEE come from the germline V gene. The CDR3 DNA sequence: TGTGCCAGCAGCCGGGGGGCTGAGCAGTTCTTC. Amino acid sequence: CASSRGAEQFF.

The rearrangement uses TRBV4-2 and TRBJ1-3, with 9 bases fitting TRBD1. Trimming cost V 4 bases and J 3 bases; bases outside gene matches: 10. CDR1 and CDR2 (germline): LGHNA, YNFKEQ. This CDR3 comprises 17 residues. CDR3 nucleotides: TGTGCCAGCAGCCGCACTGCCGGGACAGGGAATGGAAACACCATATATTTT. Translated, it gives CASSRTAGTGNGNTIYF.

CDR3 in DNA: TGTGCCAGCAGCTTGGGAGGGCTTAGCTCCTACGAGCAGTACTTC. Translating it yields CASSLGGLSSYEQYF. The chain employs TRBV5-6 and TRBJ2-7; TRBD2 might be the D (5 bases). This CDR3 is 15 amino acids long. Germline CDR1 SGHDT, CDR2 YYEEEE. The germline V and J ends were trimmed by 0 bases and 0 bases, with 10 bases remaining between them.

This rearrangement joins TRBV9 to TRBJ1-1; the D is unclear. The germline V and J ends were trimmed by 0 bases and 7 bases, with 13 bases remaining between them. Germline V gives CDR1 SGDLS, CDR2 YYNGEE. The CDR3 is 14 amino acids. CDR3 nucleotides: TGTGCCAGCAGCGTAGCTCCGGACGGAGGTGAAGCTTTCTTT. It codes for CASSVAPDGGEAFF.

The chain combines TRBV7-9 with TRBJ2-5, with 11 positions matching TRBD2. The CDR3 contains 16 residues. The germline V gene has CDR1 SEHNR and CDR2 FQNEAQ (reference sequence). V trimming: 3 bases; J trimming: 0 bases; junction bases outside the gene matches: 3. For the CDR3, the DNA is TGTGCCAGCAGCTTGGAGACTAGCGGGGACCAAGAGACCCAGTACTTC. As protein: CASSLETSGDQETQYF.

This chain joins TRBV10-3 and TRBJ1-5, with D perhaps matching TRBD1 (6 bases). The CDR3 extends over 15 amino acids. V was pared by 5 bases and J by 0 bases, with 11 bases between. The V gene's germline CDR1 is ENHRY and CDR2 SYGVKD. CDR3 loop: CAISPGQASNQPQHF. CDR3 in DNA: TGTGCCATCAGTCCGGGACAAGCTAGCAATCAGCCCCAGCATTTT.

V usage is TRBV28 and J usage is TRBJ2-2; no clear D. This CDR3 is 13 amino acids long. Germline V lookup: CDR1 MDHEN, CDR2 SYDVKM. Trimming shortened V by 3 bases and J by 3 bases, and 5 bases separated the two germline ends. The CDR3 region is CASSFRDTGELFF. For the CDR3, the DNA is TGTGCCAGCAGTTTCCGGGACACCGGGGAGCTGTTTTTT.

The chain carries TRBV6-5 and TRBJ1-1; 8 nucleotides align to TRBD1. Per germline, CDR1 MNHEY and CDR2 SVGAGI. CDR3 size: 15 residues. Trimming cost V 11 bases and J 5 bases; bases outside gene matches: 16. The CDR3 spells CACGQGAIRGTEAFF. CDR3 nucleotides: TGTGCCTGCGGCCAGGGGGCGATAAGGGGAACTGAAGCTTTCTTT.

This clone was recorded once. The chain links TRBV30 to TRBJ2-7, with a weak D call TRBD2 (7 bases). Germline assignment: CDR1 GTSNPN and CDR2 SVGIG (reference sequence). CDR3 length equals 12 residues. The V and J ends lost 3 bases and 6 bases respectively, with 12 bases between them. CDR3 sequence (DNA): TGTGCCTGGAGCGAGGGGGGGGTCGAGCAGTACTTC. This encodes CAWSEGGVEQYF.

The rearrangement links TRBV4-1 to TRBJ1-1, with TRBD1 matching 7 bases. The V gene's germline CDR1 is MGHRA and CDR2 YSYEKL. This CDR3 is 15 amino acids long. The ends lost 1 base at V and 6 bases at J; junction bases unmatched: 8. The CDR3 DNA is TGCGCCAGCAGCCAAGGCGACAGGGAATACGCTGAAGCTTTCTTT. It is translated as CASSQGDREYAEAFF.

This clone showed up just a few times. The J gene is TRBJ2-1, the V gene TRBV30; 8 bases align to TRBD2. The CDR3 has 15 amino acids. Trimming at V came to 4 bases and at J to 3 bases, leaving 8 bases not matched to a gene. The V gene's germline CDR1 is GTSNPN and CDR2 SVGIG (reference sequence). The CDR3 loop is CAWINSGTNYNEQFF. The CDR3 DNA follows: TGTGCCTGGATAAATAGCGGGACAAACTACAATGAGCAGTTCTTC.

This clone is a singleton in its sample. Other nucleotide sequences from this sample produce the same CDR3. The chain links TRBV27 to TRBJ1-1; no clear D gene. The ends were cut back, 2 bases at V and 4 bases at J, with 8 bases in the middle. This CDR3 contains 13 residues. Germline CDR1 MNHEY, CDR2 SMNVEV (reference sequence). CDR3 sequence: CASSLGRSTEAFF. For the CDR3, the DNA is TGTGCCAGCAGTTTAGGCAGAAGCACTGAAGCTTTCTTT.

This chain joins TRBV6-5 and TRBJ1-5; D is perhaps TRBD1 (5 bases). Trimming removed 8 bases at V and 6 bases at J, with 17 bases between. The CDR3 extends over 14 amino acids. Germline loops: CDR1 MNHEY, CDR2 SVGAGI. The chain's CDR3 is CASYPGDRGQPQHF. The CDR3 DNA reads TGTGCCAGCTACCCTGGGGATAGGGGTCAGCCCCAGCATTTT.

The gene calls are TRBV5-6 and TRBJ1-1, with D possibly matching TRBD1 (6 bases). Germline CDR1 is SGHDT and CDR2 is YYEEEE. The CDR3 totals 14 residues. Trimming removed 4 bases at V and 6 bases at J, with 16 bases between. The CDR3 loop reads CASSTRTDKAEAFF. The CDR3 DNA is TGTGCCAGCAGCACACGGACAGACAAGGCTGAAGCTTTCTTT.

The chain joins TRBV18 to TRBJ1-2; D is perhaps TRBD1 (6 bases). The CDR3 sequence is 16 residues long. CDR1 and CDR2 from the germline V gene are KGHSH and LQKENI. Trimming cost V 0 bases and J 8 bases, with 19 bases left between them. In DNA, the CDR3 is TGTGCCAGCTCACCACCTCCCGGGACATTCACTAGAGGCTACACCTTC. Translated, it gives CASSPPPGTFTRGYTF.

CDR3 residues: CASSAEPGQLTGELFF. The CDR3 region has the DNA TGTGCCAGCAGTGCCGAACCGGGACAGCTCACCGGGGAGCTGTTTTTT. The chain couples TRBV6-1 to TRBJ2-2; 7 bases agree with TRBD1. The CDR3 sequence is 16 residues long. The V and J ends lost 4 bases and 4 bases, in that order; junction bases with no gene match: 9. The germline V gene encodes CDR1 MNHNS and CDR2 SASEGT.

The chain combines TRBV11-2 with TRBJ1-6, with unresolved D. The CDR3 runs 14 residues. CDR1 SGHAT and CDR2 FQNNGV come from the germline V gene. Trimming took 5 bases from V and 12 from J, leaving 17 bases between them. CDR3 residues: CASSPRVPLRPLHF. In DNA form, the CDR3 reads TGTGCCAGCAGCCCCCGGGTCCCGCTAAGACCCCTCCACTTT.

This clone occurred once. V and J are TRBV12-5 and TRBJ2-7, with D possibly being TRBD1 (6 bases). Trimming took off 7 bases at V and 3 bases at J, with 13 bases between the two ends. Germline CDR1 LGHNT, CDR2 FRNRAP. The CDR3 is made up of 13 amino acids. DNA of the CDR3: TGTGCTAGTGCCCAGGACAGAGTCTACGAGCAGTACTTC. It translates to CASAQDRVYEQYF.

V usage is TRBV5-1 and J usage is TRBJ2-3, with 7 bases matching TRBD1. CDR1 is SGHRS and CDR2 is YFSETQ in the germline V gene. This CDR3 is 15 amino acids long. After removal of 0 bases from V and 5 bases from J, the junction contained 6 bases not matched to a gene. CDR3 sequence: CASSLGQGQGDTQYF. CDR3 coding DNA: TGCGCCAGCAGCTTGGGACAGGGCCAGGGAGATACGCAGTATTTT.

This chain uses TRBV5-1 with TRBJ2-1, with D uncertain. The CDR3 length is 14 residues. V shed 6 bases and J shed 1 base, with 11 bases lying between them. CDR1 and CDR2 from the germline V gene are SGHRS and YFSETQ. The CDR3 DNA is TGCGCCAGCACCCTAGTAGGATCCTACAATGAGCAGTTCTTC. It specifies CASTLVGSYNEQFF.

This clone has a single count. CDR3 sequence (DNA): TGTGCCAGCAGCCCCCCCGCCGGGGGGTGGGATACGCAGTATTTT. This sequence encodes CASSPPAGGWDTQYF. V is TRBV7-8 and J is TRBJ2-3; 7 bases map to TRBD2. Looked up from germline, CDR1 is SGHVS and CDR2 is FQNEAQ. Trimming took 5 bases from V and 6 from J; bases not matched to a gene: 11. The CDR3 has 15 residues.

The gene calls are TRBV19 and TRBJ1-6; no clear D. V was trimmed by 5 bases and J by 1 base, leaving 15 bases between them. Per the germline V gene, CDR1 is LNHDA and CDR2 is SQIVND (reference sequence). The CDR3 runs 17 residues. CDR3 amino acids: CASSSQPGWSYNSPLHF. The CDR3 DNA reads as TGTGCCAGTAGTTCCCAGCCGGGATGGTCCTATAATTCACCCCTCCACTTT.

The V gene is TRBV7-9, the J gene TRBJ2-5, with 10 nucleotides matching TRBD1. Germline-derived CDR1 and CDR2 are SEHNR and FQNEAQ (reference sequence). The junction had 5 bases not matched to a gene; V was cut back by 11 bases and J by 2 bases. The CDR3 runs to 13 residues. CDR3: CALGTGVQETQYF. CDR3 sequence (DNA): TGTGCCCTAGGGACAGGGGTTCAAGAGACCCAGTACTTC.

The V and J genes are TRBV6-5 and TRBJ1-4; 10 bases align to TRBD1. Trimming at V came to 6 bases and at J to 7 bases, leaving 8 bases not matched to a gene. CDR1 and CDR2 from the germline V gene are MNHEY and SVGAGI. The CDR3 is 15 residues long. The CDR3 nucleotides are TGTGCCAGCAGGGGCGACAGGGGGCGCGTTGAAAAACTGTTTTTT. Amino acid sequence: CASRGDRGRVEKLFF.